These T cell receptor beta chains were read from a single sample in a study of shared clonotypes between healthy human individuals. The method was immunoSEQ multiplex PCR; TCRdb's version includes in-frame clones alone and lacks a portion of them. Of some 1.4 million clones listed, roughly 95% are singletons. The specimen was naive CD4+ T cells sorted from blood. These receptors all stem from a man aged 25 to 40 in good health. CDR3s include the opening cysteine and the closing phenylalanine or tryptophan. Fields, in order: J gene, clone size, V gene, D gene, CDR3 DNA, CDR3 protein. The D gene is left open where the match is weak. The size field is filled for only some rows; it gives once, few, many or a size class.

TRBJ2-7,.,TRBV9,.,TGTGCCAGCAGCGTAGGTCCAATCTCCTACGAGCAGTACTTC,CASSVGPISYEQYF
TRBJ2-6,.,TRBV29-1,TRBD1,TGCAGCGTCCCCGGGACAGGGGGCAATGGGGCCAACGTCCTGACTTTC,CSVPGTGGNGANVLTF
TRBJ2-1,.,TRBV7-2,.,TGTGCCAGCAGCTTAATTCTAGCGTACAATGAGCAGTTCTTC,CASSLILAYNEQFF
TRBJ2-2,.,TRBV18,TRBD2,TGTGCCAGCTCACAATCCCTAGCGGGAGGAGGACCCGGGGAGCTGTTTTTT,CASSQSLAGGGPGELFF
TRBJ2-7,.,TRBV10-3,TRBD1,TGTGCCATCTCCCGGGACAGGGGGCTCTCCTACGAGCAGTACTTC,CAISRDRGLSYEQYF
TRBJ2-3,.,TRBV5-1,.,TGCGCCAGCAGTCGCCGGGACAAGGATGAGGATACGCAGTATTTT,CASSRRDKDEDTQYF
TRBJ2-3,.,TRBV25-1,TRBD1,TGTGCCAGCAGAAACACAGGGGACGCGCAGTATTTT,CASRNTGDAQYF
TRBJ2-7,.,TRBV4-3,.,TGCGCCAGCAGCCAAGATGTACAGAACAGTGACTACGAGCAGTACTTC,CASSQDVQNSDYEQYF
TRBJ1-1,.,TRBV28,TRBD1,TGTGCCAGCACCCTTCCGGGACAGGACCCTCTGAACACTGAAGCTTTCTTT,CASTLPGQDPLNTEAFF
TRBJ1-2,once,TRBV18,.,TGTGCCAGCTCACCATCCGGACAGAACTATGGCTACACCTTC,CASSPSGQNYGYTF
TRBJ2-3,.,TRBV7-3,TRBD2,TGTGCCAGCATGTCGGGACTAGCGGGAGATACGCAGTATTTT,CASMSGLAGDTQYF
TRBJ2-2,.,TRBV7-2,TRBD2,TGTGCCAGCAGCCCCTCTAGCGGGTGGACCGGGGAGCTGTTTTTT,CASSPSSGWTGELFF
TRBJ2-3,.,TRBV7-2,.,TGTGCCAGCAGCTTCAGGGATACGCAGTATTTT,CASSFRDTQYF
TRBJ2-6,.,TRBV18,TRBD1,TGTGCCAGCTCACCCTCGCAGGCATGGGGACAGCCCAGCTCTGGGGCCAACGTCCTGACTTTC,CASSPSQAWGQPSSGANVLTF
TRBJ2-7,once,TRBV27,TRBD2,TGTGCCAGCAGGGAGGGTAGCGGGAGTTGGTCCTACGAGCAGTACTTC,CASREGSGSWSYEQYF
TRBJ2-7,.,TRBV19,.,TGTGCCAGTAGTATCCTATCAGGGTCCGGCGAGCAGTACTTC,CASSILSGSGEQYF
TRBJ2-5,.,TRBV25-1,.,TGTGCCAGCAGTGATTTTGCGAGAGAGACCCAGTACTTC,CASSDFARETQYF
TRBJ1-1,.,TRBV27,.,TGTGCCAGCACCAACAGAGGTTACAACACTGAAGCTTTCTTT,CASTNRGYNTEAFF
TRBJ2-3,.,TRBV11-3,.,TGTGCCAGCAGCGAAAGACAGACCCAAGGGTCAGATACGCAGTATTTT,CASSERQTQGSDTQYF
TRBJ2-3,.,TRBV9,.,TGTGCCAGCAGCGCTACCGGAGACACAGATACGCAGTATTTT,CASSATGDTDTQYF
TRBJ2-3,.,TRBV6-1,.,TGTGCCAGCAGGACTACTAATTATGGAAATACGCAGTATTTT,CASRTTNYGNTQYF
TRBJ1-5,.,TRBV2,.,TGTGCCAGCAGGAGTTCGAGACAGCCCATGAGCAATCAGCCCCAGCATTTT,CASRSSRQPMSNQPQHF
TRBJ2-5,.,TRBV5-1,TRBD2,TGCGCCAGCTCCCCCCCTAGCGGCCAAGAGACCCAGTACTTC,CASSPPSGQETQYF
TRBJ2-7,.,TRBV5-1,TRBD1,TGCGCCAGCAGCTTAACCGGGACAGGGATGTCCTACGAGCAGTACTTC,CASSLTGTGMSYEQYF
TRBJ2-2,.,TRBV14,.,TGTGCCAGCAGCATAACAAATAAAAGGGCGAACACCGGGGAGCTGTTTTTT,CASSITNKRANTGELFF
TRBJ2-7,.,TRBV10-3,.,TGTGCCATCAGTGAGTCCGGTGAGGTTCGTCTGATCGAGCAGTACTTC,CAISESGEVRLIEQYF
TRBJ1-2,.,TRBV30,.,TGTGCCTGGAGTATCCTTTCTGGCCCCGGGGGCTACACCTTC,CAWSILSGPGGYTF
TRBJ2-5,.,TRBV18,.,TGTGCCAGCTCACCGGGAGAGACCCAGTACTTC,CASSPGETQYF
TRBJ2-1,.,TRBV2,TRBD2,TGTGCCAGCAACAAGGGTGGACTAGCGGGAGGGGGGGATGAGCAGTTCTTC,CASNKGGLAGGGDEQFF
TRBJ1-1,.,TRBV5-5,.,TGTGCCAGCAGCTTGGGGGCAGGACTGAACACTGAAGCTTTCTTT,CASSLGAGLNTEAFF
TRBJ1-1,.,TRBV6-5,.,TGTGCCAGCACCCAAACGGTGAACACTGAAGCTTTCTTT,CASTQTVNTEAFF
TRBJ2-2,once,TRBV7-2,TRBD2,TGTGCCAGCAGCTTGGGACTAGCCCTTTTCGGGGAGCTGTTTTTT,CASSLGLALFGELFF
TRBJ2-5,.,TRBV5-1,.,TGCGCCAGCAGCGTTAGCGGCCTCGAGAGAGAGACCCAGTACTTC,CASSVSGLERETQYF
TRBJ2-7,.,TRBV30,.,TGTGCCTGGAGTGCACTACCCGGGGGAGCCTACGAGCAGTACTTC,CAWSALPGGAYEQYF
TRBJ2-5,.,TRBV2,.,TGTGCCAGCAGTGAAGTCTTACAAGAGACCCAGTACTTC,CASSEVLQETQYF
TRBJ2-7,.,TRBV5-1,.,TGCGCCAGCAGCTTTGGGGGCTCGACCTACGAGCAGTACTTC,CASSFGGSTYEQYF
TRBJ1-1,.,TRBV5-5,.,TGTGCCAGCAGCTTGGGGGGGAACACTGAAGCTTTCTTT,CASSLGGNTEAFF
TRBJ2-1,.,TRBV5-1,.,TGCGCCAGCAGCTTGGCAGGGACATCCTACAATGAGCAGTTCTTC,CASSLAGTSYNEQFF
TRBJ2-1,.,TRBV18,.,TGTGCCAGCTCACCTACTAGCAGTTACAATGAGCAGTTCTTC,CASSPTSSYNEQFF
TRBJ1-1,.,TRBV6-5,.,TGTGCCAGCAGTTACGGGGGGGCTAATGTTGAAGCTTTCTTT,CASSYGGANVEAFF
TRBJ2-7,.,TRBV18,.,TGTGCCAGCTCGCCCCCCGGGACTGAAGAGCAGTACTTC,CASSPPGTEEQYF